The T cell receptor beta chain under discussion was sequenced for a study of T cells after yellow fever vaccination. Study-wide results and limits: Subsequent booster samples again held most clones from primary vaccination (96% CD4, just under 90% CD8). Weaker in magnitude, the secondary response showed a faster peak on day 5 versus 15. Overall, a small share of clonotypes was seen in both CD4 and CD8 compartments.

The table lists this clonotype with many counts. Its antigen is unidentified. Each CDR3 protein gets one entry after TCRdb re-called the 5' RACE reads with MiXCR. The table shows under 550,000 distinct CDR3 sequences, with about a fifth occurring only once. The clonotype originates from a man younger than 35 who received the YFV17D yellow fever vaccine. This specimen consisted of PBMCs, obtained less than 25 days after the first yellow fever vaccination.

The CDR3 DNA is TGTGCCAGCAGTCATGGACAGCTCAATCAGCCCCAGCATTTT. Amino acids: CASSHGQLNQPQHF. This chain connects TRBV6-5 to TRBJ1-5; perhaps TRBD1 as D (6 bases). CDR1 is MNHEY and CDR2 is SVGAGI in the germline V gene. V lost 5 bases, J lost 3 bases, and 11 bases lay in between. The CDR3 consists of 14 residues.